This T cell receptor (beta chain) was sequenced during a study of beta chain features in type 1 diabetes. This clone was observed a few times. The target antigen is unknown. The same CDR3 is also encoded by other DNA sequences in this sample. Study-level points and caveats: There was a moderate but significant shortening of TCRB CDR3s in all four CD4+ subsets of Type 1 diabetes patients. Insertion counts at VDJ junctions were lower in type 1 diabetes patients, who also showed more deletions there.

CDR3 length equals 13 residues. Germline lookup yields CDR1 SGHRS and CDR2 YFSETQ. The V end was cut by 4 bases, the J end by 4 bases, with 11 bases between. Sequencing targeted expressed TCRB transcripts, as all isolated RNA had been reverse transcribed. The data were produced by immunoSEQ multiplex PCR, yet TCRdb's version contains in-frame clones alone and is incomplete. The sample has nearly 350,000 clones; roughly 8.8% are singletons. Sequenced input: central memory CD4+ T cells from blood. The chain employs TRBV5-1 and TRBJ2-5, with D possibly TRBD1 on 6 matching bases. The TCR comes from a young man with type 1 diabetes. The CDR3 loop is CASSGLGGETQYF. The DNA of the CDR3 is TGCGCCAGCAGCGGGTTAGGGGGAGAGACCCAGTACTTC. The whole variable domain, filled in from reference TRBV5-1 and TRBJ2-5, reads KAGVTQTPRYLIKTRGQQVTLSCSPISGHRSVSWYQQTPGQGLQFLFEYFSETQRNKGNFPGRFSGRQFSNSRSEMNVSTLELGDSALYLCASSGLGGETQYFGPGTRLLVL.